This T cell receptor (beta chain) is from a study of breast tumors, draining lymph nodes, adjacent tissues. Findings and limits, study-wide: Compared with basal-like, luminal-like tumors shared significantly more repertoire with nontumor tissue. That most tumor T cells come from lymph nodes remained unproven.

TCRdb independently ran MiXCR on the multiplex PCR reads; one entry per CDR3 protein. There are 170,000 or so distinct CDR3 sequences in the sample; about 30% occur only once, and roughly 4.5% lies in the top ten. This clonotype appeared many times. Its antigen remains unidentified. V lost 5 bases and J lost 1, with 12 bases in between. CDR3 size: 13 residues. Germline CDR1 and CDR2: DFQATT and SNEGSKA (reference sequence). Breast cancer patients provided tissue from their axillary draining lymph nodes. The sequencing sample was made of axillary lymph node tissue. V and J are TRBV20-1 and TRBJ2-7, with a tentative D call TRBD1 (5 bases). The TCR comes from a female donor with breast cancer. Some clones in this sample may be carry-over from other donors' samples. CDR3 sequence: CSARTPRSYEQYF. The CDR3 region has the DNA TGCAGTGCTCGGACACCGCGGTCCTACGAGCAGTACTTC.